This T cell receptor beta chain was sequenced during a study of blood T cell repertoires in COVID-19. Turning to the study itself: PBMCs, B-cell-depleted T cells, or T cells provided the cDNA or gDNA that made up the material.

The CDR3 contains 13 residues. V lost 9 bases to trimming and J lost 6 bases; unmatched junction nucleotides: 5. The assay was immunoSEQ multiplex PCR, and TCRdb's table has in-frame clones only and misses some. Of over 70,000 clones in the sample, around 83% were seen once. The chain joins TRBV12-3 or TRBV12-4 to TRBJ2-3; 11 bases fit TRBD2. The sample taken for sequencing was peripheral blood. The source of this sequence is a man aged 55 to 70 with COVID-19, enrolled during active disease. DNA of the CDR3: TGTGCCAGTACGACTAGCGGGAAGGATACGCAGTATTTT. Protein sequence: CASTTSGKDTQYF.